These 19 T cell receptor beta chains originate from one sample sequenced in a study of blood T cell repertoires in COVID-19. The assay was immunoSEQ multiplex PCR, and TCRdb's table has in-frame clones only and misses some. The table has 60,000 to 80,000 clones, approximately 92% seen once. Input material: peripheral blood. These receptors all come from a human donor in a cohort sampled during active COVID-19.

This chain links TRBV28 with TRBJ1-2; the match to TRBD1 covers 9 bases. V dropped 5 bases and J dropped 4; count of bases not matched to a gene: 8. CDR3 length equals 15 residues. The germline V gene has CDR1 MDHEN and CDR2 SYDVKM. The CDR3 nucleotides are TGTGCCAGCAGTGCCGGGACAGGGTTCGGCTATGGCTACACCTTC. The encoded protein is CASSAGTGFGYGYTF.

The chain uses TRBV9 and TRBJ2-1; 7 positions match TRBD2. The V and J ends lost 3 bases and 2 bases, in that order; junction bases with no gene match: 5. From germline, CDR1 is SGDLS and CDR2 YYNGEE. This CDR3 region has 15 residues. The DNA of the CDR3 is TGTGCCAGCAGCGGGAGCGGGGCTACCTACAATGAGCAGTTCTTC. This sequence encodes CASSGSGATYNEQFF. Variable domain in full (rest from reference TRBV9 and TRBJ2-1): DSGVTQTPKHLITATGQRVTLRCSPRSGDLSVYWYQQSLDQGLQFLIQYYNGEERAKGNILERFSAQQFPDLHSELNLSSLELGDSALYFCASSGSGATYNEQFFGPGTRLTVL.

This clone was counted only a few times. The rearrangement links TRBV30 to TRBJ1-5, with a tentative D call TRBD1 (5 bases). Germline loops: CDR1 GTSNPN, CDR2 SVGIG (reference sequence). Trimming took off 1 base at V and 5 bases at J, with 18 bases between the two ends. The CDR3 is 16 amino acids. The CDR3 DNA is TGTGCCTGGAGTGACGCTCCTGGACACGGTTATCAGCCCCAGCATTTT. This translates into CAWSDAPGHGYQPQHF.

In DNA form, the CDR3 reads TGTGCCAGCAGCTTCGGTCCTTTGAACACTGAAGCTTTCTTT. Protein product: CASSFGPLNTEAFF. The chain employs TRBV7-2 and TRBJ1-1; unclear D gene. The CDR3 covers 14 residues. Per germline, CDR1 SGHTA and CDR2 FQGNSA. Trimming cost V 3 bases and J 0 bases, with 8 bases left between them.

This clone is a singleton in its sample. The chain couples TRBV11-2 to TRBJ1-1; D might be TRBD1 (5 bases). CDR1 is SGHAT and CDR2 is FQNNGV in the germline V gene. The CDR3 consists of 13 residues. Deletions cut 5 bases from V and 4 bases from J, with 11 bases between. The DNA for the CDR3 is TGTGCCAGCAGCGCGGGGGGGGTCACTGAAGCTTTCTTT. This gives the protein CASSAGGVTEAFF.

This chain uses TRBV5-1 with TRBJ2-1, with 9 bases aligning to TRBD1. The CDR3 runs 14 residues. The junction had 2 bases not matched to a gene; V was cut back by 4 bases and J by 3 bases. Germline loops: CDR1 SGHRS, CDR2 YFSETQ. The CDR3 here is CASSRDRDYNEQFF. The CDR3 nucleotides are TGCGCCAGCAGCCGGGACAGGGACTACAATGAGCAGTTCTTC.

In this sample, this clone turned up a few times. The chain joins TRBV18 to TRBJ1-5; TRBD1 agrees at 7 bases. Unmatched junction bases numbered 7, after V lost 2 bases and J lost 0 bases. The germline gives CDR1 KGHSH, CDR2 LQKENI. The CDR3 covers 17 residues. The CDR3 DNA follows: TGTGCCAGCTCACCATACGGACAGGCTTATAGCAATCAGCCCCAGCATTTT. The encoded protein is CASSPYGQAYSNQPQHF. The whole variable domain, remainder taken from reference TRBV18 and TRBJ1-5, is NAGVMQNPRHLVRRRGQEARLRCSPMKGHSHVYWYRQLPEEGLKFMVYLQKENIIDESGMPKERFSAEFPKEGPSILRIQQVVRGDSAAYFCASSPYGQAYSNQPQHFGDGTRLSIL.

The chain joins TRBV6-2 or TRBV6-3 to TRBJ2-3; tentatively, D is TRBD2 (7 bases). The V and J ends lost 6 bases and 0 bases respectively, with 16 bases between them. Per germline, CDR1 MNHEY and CDR2 SVGEGT. This CDR3 has 16 residues. The CDR3 DNA reads as TGTGCCAGCAGCCACGGGGGGCTCGATAGCACAGATACGCAGTATTTT. This gives the protein CASSHGGLDSTDTQYF.

This chain links TRBV11-2 with TRBJ2-3; D is undetermined. CDR1 and CDR2 (germline): SGHAT, FQNNGV. The CDR3 contains 14 residues. V was cut by 3 bases and J by 2 bases, with 9 bases left in between. Here the CDR3 reads CASSFFADTDTQYF. The CDR3 bases are TGTGCCAGCAGCTTTTTCGCGGACACAGATACGCAGTATTTT.

This clone was observed a single time. The chain uses TRBV4-1 and TRBJ1-6, with D possibly TRBD1 on 5 matching bases. The germline V gene has CDR1 MGHRA and CDR2 YSYEKL. CDR3 length equals 18 residues. The germline V and J ends were trimmed by 3 bases and 9 bases, with 24 bases remaining between them. The CDR3 DNA reads as TGCGCCAGCAGCCAGGAGGGGCCATGGGGTACTAGGGGTTCACCCCTCCACTTT. It specifies CASSQEGPWGTRGSPLHF.

The chain joins TRBV6-5 to TRBJ2-3; 7 bases agree with TRBD2. Germline V gene sequence: CDR1 MNHEY, CDR2 SVGAGI. V lost 4 bases and J lost 2; bases outside the gene matches: 3. The CDR3 is 14 residues long. Written as DNA, the CDR3 is TGTGCCAGCAGTTCCCTAGCGGTCACAGATACGCAGTATTTT. It codes for CASSSLAVTDTQYF.

This sequence joins TRBV7-2 and TRBJ1-5; TRBD1 might be the D (6 bases). CDR3 length: 16 amino acids. V was clipped by 0 bases and J by 2 bases, with 11 bases between them. Germline lookup yields CDR1 SGHTA and CDR2 FQGNSA. In nucleotides, the CDR3 is TGTGCCAGCAGCTTAGCGCTGAGGACAGGCAATCAGCCCCAGCATTTT. Protein product: CASSLALRTGNQPQHF.

The rearrangement joins TRBV6-5 to TRBJ2-7, with D maybe TRBD1 (6 bases). With 5 bases removed from V and 2 bases from J, the gap between germline ends came to 16 bases. This CDR3 region has 15 residues. Germline CDR1 and CDR2: MNHEY and SVGAGI. The CDR3 reads CASSPSRTAAYEQYF. DNA for the CDR3: TGTGCCAGCAGTCCCTCCAGGACAGCCGCCTACGAGCAGTACTTC.

The V and J genes are TRBV3-1 (or the pseudogene TRBV3-2) and TRBJ1-1; D remains ambiguous. V lost 9 bases to trimming and J lost 6 bases, with 20 bases between them. This CDR3 has 14 amino acids. Germline loops: CDR1 LGHDT, CDR2 YNNKEL (reference sequence). The CDR3 DNA sequence: TGTGCCAGTAGGGAAAGCGGGTTCGTTTCTGAAGCTTTCTTT. Its protein product is CASRESGFVSEAFF.

The chain employs TRBV28 and TRBJ1-6; a possible D gene is TRBD1 (6 bases). Trimming stripped 3 bases from V and 9 bases from J, with 15 bases between. Germline V CDR1 and CDR2: MDHEN, SYDVKM. The CDR3 is 15 residues long. The CDR3 reads CASSLGQGPSSPLHF. CDR3 DNA: TGTGCCAGCAGTTTGGGGCAGGGGCCCTCTTCACCCCTCCACTTT.

This clone is a singleton in its sample. This rearrangement joins TRBV19 to TRBJ2-7; 9 bases fit TRBD1. Germline V gene sequence: CDR1 LNHDA, CDR2 SQIVND (reference sequence). This CDR3 comprises 14 residues. V gave up 4 bases and J gave up 1 base; unmatched junction bases: 2. The CDR3: CASSTGTGSYEQYF. The CDR3 DNA reads as TGTGCCAGTAGTACCGGGACAGGGTCCTACGAGCAGTACTTC.

This clone appeared a single time. The chain joins TRBV29-1 to TRBJ2-7, with TRBD1 matching over 7 bases. Germline V gene sequence: CDR1 SQVTM, CDR2 ANQGSEA. The junction had 9 bases not matched to a gene; V was cut back by 4 bases and J by 6 bases. This CDR3 comprises 13 residues. The DNA of the CDR3 is TGCAGCGTTGCCCTCAGGGGGTCCCCCGAGCAGTACTTC. Amino acids: CSVALRGSPEQYF.

The chain couples TRBV5-1 to TRBJ2-5; 10 nucleotides match TRBD2. Germline V gene sequence: CDR1 SGHRS, CDR2 YFSETQ. The trim removed 1 base at V and 2 bases at J, leaving 11 bases unmatched. This CDR3 has 18 amino acids. This chain's CDR3 is CASSLQSSGGLVQETQYF. In DNA, the CDR3 is TGCGCCAGCAGCTTGCAATCTAGCGGGGGCCTTGTACAAGAGACCCAGTACTTC.

V and J are TRBV7-6 and TRBJ2-5; 7 bases map to TRBD2. Germline trimming cut 0 bases from V and 4 bases from J; bases unmatched to any gene: 2. The CDR3 runs 14 residues. CDR1 is SGHVS and CDR2 is FNYEAQ in the germline V gene. CDR3 sequence reads: CASSLAGLGETQYF. DNA of the CDR3: TGTGCCAGCAGCTTAGCCGGACTAGGAGAGACCCAGTACTTC.